This is a list of T cell receptor beta chains from one sample in a study of CD8 T cells in Susac syndrome. Via MiXCR, TCRdb re-called the immunoSEQ multiplex PCR reads, giving one row per CDR3 protein. Here the sample spans roughly 200,000 distinct CDR3 sequences, approximately 96% being singletons. Material: CD4+ T cells from PBMCs. The receptors shown here come from a human donor with multiple sclerosis. CDR3s include the opening cysteine and the closing phenylalanine or tryptophan. D genes are given only for firm matches. Expanded clones are given a class, and other clones once, few, many or no size at all.

v_call	d_call	j_call	clone_size	cdr3_nt	cdr3_aa
TRBV6-5	TRBD1	TRBJ1-1	-	TGTGCCAGCAGTTCCCTACAGGGGCACACTGAAGCTTTCTTT	CASSSLQGHTEAFF
TRBV15	-	TRBJ2-1	-	TGTGCCACCAGCAGAGGGCTGGGGGTGTACAATGAGCAGTTCTTC	CATSRGLGVYNEQFF
TRBV6-6	-	TRBJ1-6	-	TGTGCCAGCGGGCAGGAGAATTCACCCCTCCACTTT	CASGQENSPLHF
TRBV6-2/TRBV6-3	-	TRBJ1-1	-	TGTGCCAGCAGTTACGCCCCCAAGAGCCACCAGAACACTGAAGCTTTCTTT	CASSYAPKSHQNTEAFF
TRBV6-2/TRBV6-3	TRBD1	TRBJ2-7	-	TGTGCCAGCAGTTACTTTACCGGGACAGGAGTCTACGAGCAGTACTTC	CASSYFTGTGVYEQYF
TRBV3-1	TRBD2	TRBJ2-1	-	TGTGCCAGCAGCCCTCCGGGTCTAGCGGGAATGTTCTTC	CASSPPGLAGMFF
TRBV19	TRBD1	TRBJ2-4	-	TGTGCCAGTAGTCCCTGGACAGGGAGGCTAGCCAAAAACATTCAGTACTTC	CASSPWTGRLAKNIQYF
TRBV7-2	TRBD2	TRBJ2-7	-	TGTGCCAGCAGCCCTTCTAGCGGGGGAGGCGAGCAGTACTTC	CASSPSSGGGEQYF
TRBV28	TRBD1	TRBJ1-5	-	TGTGCCAGCAGTCGGGACAGCAAACAGCCCCAGCATTTT	CASSRDSKQPQHF
TRBV15	-	TRBJ1-1	-	TGTGCCACCAGCGGGAGGAGTCCTGAAGCTTTCTTT	CATSGRSPEAFF
TRBV28	-	TRBJ2-3	-	TGTGCCAGCGACGGGGGAGTATCAGATACGCAGTATTTT	CASDGGVSDTQYF
TRBV18	-	TRBJ1-1	-	TGTGCCAGCTCACCGTGGCGGAAGAACACTGAAGCTTTCTTT	CASSPWRKNTEAFF
TRBV2	TRBD2	TRBJ2-4	-	TGTGCCAGCAGGAGAGGACTAGCGGGGGGAGCCAAAAACATTCAGTACTTC	CASRRGLAGGAKNIQYF
TRBV28	-	TRBJ2-7	-	TGTGCCAGCAGCCACGTGGACGAGCAGTACTTC	CASSHVDEQYF
TRBV6-2/TRBV6-3	TRBD1	TRBJ2-3	-	TGTGCCAGCAGTTACTTAGGAGTTGGGACAGGGAGGTCGGATACGCAGTATTTT	CASSYLGVGTGRSDTQYF
TRBV3-1	-	TRBJ2-2	-	TGTGCCAGCAGCCGACGGAGGGGACCCGGGGAGCTGTTTTTT	CASSRRRGPGELFF
TRBV20-1	TRBD2	TRBJ2-7	-	TGCAGTGCTAGGGACGACTTGCGGGGGAGCTCCTACGAGCAGTACTTC	CSARDDLRGSSYEQYF
TRBV3-1	-	TRBJ2-1	-	TGTGCCAGCAGCCAAGGACGAAGCCAGGTGTATTACAATGAGCAGTTCTTC	CASSQGRSQVYYNEQFF
TRBV28	-	TRBJ2-7	-	TGTGCCAGCAGTCCCGAGGTCAGCGCGCAGTACTTC	CASSPEVSAQYF
TRBV14	-	TRBJ2-7	-	TGTGCCAGCAGCCACGGTGATTACGAGCAGTACTTC	CASSHGDYEQYF
TRBV25-1	TRBD1	TRBJ1-6	-	TGTGCCAGCAGTGAGTCGACAGGGGGCAAGAATTCACCCCTCCACTTT	CASSESTGGKNSPLHF
TRBV30	TRBD1	TRBJ2-3	-	TGTGCCTCCAAGGGCAGGGGGGATACGCAGTATTTT	CASKGRGDTQYF
TRBV6-4	-	TRBJ2-2	-	TGTGCCAGCAGTCCTTCTTCGGGGAACACCGGGGAGCTGTTTTTT	CASSPSSGNTGELFF
TRBV29-1	-	TRBJ1-4	-	TGCAGCGTTGAAAGAAATGAAAAACTGTTTTTT	CSVERNEKLFF
TRBV15	TRBD1	TRBJ2-7	-	TGTGCCACCAGCAGAGAAGGGACAGGAACCTACGAGCAGTACTTC	CATSREGTGTYEQYF
TRBV9	TRBD1	TRBJ1-2	-	TGTGCCAGCAGCGTAGTGGACAGGGCGGTAGTAGGCTATGGCTACACCTTC	CASSVVDRAVVGYGYTF
TRBV2	-	TRBJ2-4	-	TGTGCCAGCAGTGAAATTGAGGGGGGGGCCAAAAACATTCAGTACTTC	CASSEIEGGAKNIQYF
TRBV29-1	-	TRBJ2-2	-	TGCAGCGCCCTTGGGGGAACAGTTACCGGGGAGCTGTTTTTT	CSALGGTVTGELFF
TRBV28	-	TRBJ2-2	-	TGTGCCAGCAGGAGGGGTACCGGGGAGCTGTTTTTT	CASRRGTGELFF
TRBV6-6	TRBD1	TRBJ1-6	-	TGTGCCAGCAGTTACGGTGACAGGGGAGGATCACCCCTCCACTTT	CASSYGDRGGSPLHF
TRBV19	TRBD1	TRBJ2-3	few	TGTGCCAGTAGTCGGGACAGGGTGGCAGATACGCAGTATTTT	CASSRDRVADTQYF
TRBV7-2	-	TRBJ2-5	-	TGTGCCAGCAGCGCCGACGGTCCCTCGGTCCAAGAGACCCAGTACTTC	CASSADGPSVQETQYF
TRBV18	TRBD1	TRBJ2-5	-	TGTGCCAGCTCTCCTGGACAGGTCGGCGCTCAAGAGACCCAGTACTTC	CASSPGQVGAQETQYF
TRBV10-3	TRBD1	TRBJ1-4	-	TGTGCCAGCAATGACAGGGACGAAAAACTGTTTTTT	CASNDRDEKLFF
TRBV7-2	-	TRBJ2-7	-	TGTGCCAGCAGCTCCGCCTGGAAGCAGTACTTC	CASSSAWKQYF
TRBV20-1	-	TRBJ1-3	-	TGCAGTGCTAGAGATCTTGCATGGGGCCTCGGGGACACCATATATTTT	CSARDLAWGLGDTIYF
TRBV28	TRBD1	TRBJ1-2	-	TGTGCCAGCAGTTTTGAAGGGGGCCATGGCTACACCTTC	CASSFEGGHGYTF
TRBV27	TRBD2	TRBJ2-1	-	TGTGCCAGCAGTACTAGCGGGGGCCCTTCGAGGAATGAGCAGTTCTTC	CASSTSGGPSRNEQFF
TRBV3-1	-	TRBJ2-1	-	TGTGCCAGCAGCCCCGTTAGCTATTATGAGCAGTTCTTC	CASSPVSYYEQFF
TRBV29-1	TRBD1	TRBJ2-3	-	TGCAGCGTTGAGGGGGACAGGGGCCTATCTAGCACAGATACGCAGTATTTT	CSVEGDRGLSSTDTQYF